This TCR beta chain was sequenced in a study of blood T cell repertoires in COVID-19. As for the study in general: T cells, B-cell-depleted T cells, or PBMCs supplied cDNA or gDNA.

The CDR3 is 14 residues long. The germline CDR1 and CDR2 sequences are LGHNA and YNFKEQ. The trim removed 7 bases at V and 6 bases at J, leaving 6 bases unmatched. Per the authors' pipeline: For nucleated cells, counts were estimated from reference gene primer amplification. Profiled with immunoSEQ multiplex PCR; TCRdb holds only in-frame clones, not every one. V, J and clone size are those of that table, while D and trimming were read from the DNA. The table includes about 59,000 clones, more than 60% detected once. The sequencing input was peripheral blood. The rearrangement joins TRBV4-2 to TRBJ2-3, with TRBD2 matching over 11 bases. This receptor was taken from a woman in her seventies with acute or convalescent COVID-19. This CDR3 is CASKTSGIGDTQYF. The CDR3 DNA reads as TGTGCCAGCAAGACTAGCGGGATAGGGGATACGCAGTATTTT.